The 23 T cell receptor beta chains below come from one sample, sequenced in a study of spatial heterogeneity in lung cancer. Broader study findings: Tracking of tumor mutation counts was seen in expanded intratumoral alpha and beta TCR counts.

Time point: sample taken at primary tumor resection. These receptors have no identified antigens. TCRdb recomputed calls from the 5' RACE reads with MiXCR, one row per CDR3 protein. The sample has some 16,000 distinct CDR3 sequences; approximately 7% are singletons. The specimen was lung tumor tissue, collected at surgery. These receptor sequences come from a female donor with early-stage non-small cell lung cancer.

This clonotype was recorded many times. This chain uses TRBV20-1 with TRBJ1-2, with TRBD1 as a possible D gene (6 bases). V lost 4 bases and J 4 bases, leaving 16 bases between the germline ends. Germline V gene data show CDR1 as DFQATT and CDR2 as SNEGSKA (reference sequence). The CDR3 runs to 14 residues. The CDR3 region has the DNA TGCAGTGCTACCTCCTTACAGGGCAGCTATGGCTACACCTTC. It yields the protein CSATSLQGSYGYTF.

This clonotype was recorded a few times. V usage is TRBV7-9 and J usage is TRBJ2-2, with 8 bases identical to TRBD2. This CDR3 region has 14 residues. CDR1 and CDR2 (germline): SEHNR, FQNEAQ (reference sequence). V was clipped by 3 bases and J by 5 bases; unmatched bases: 2. This CDR3 is CASSLGLETGELFF. The CDR3 DNA follows: TGTGCCAGCAGCTTGGGACTAGAAACCGGGGAGCTGTTTTTT. The full variable domain, with the rest looked up from reference TRBV7-9 and TRBJ2-2, is DTGVSQNPRHKITKRGQNVTFRCDPISEHNRLYWYRQTLGQGPEFLTYFQNEAQLEKSRLLSDRFSAERPKGSFSTLEIQRTEQGDSAMYLCASSLGLETGELFFGEGSRLTVL.

The CDR3 region is CASSSLAGSAGELFF. CDR3 in DNA: TGTGCCAGCAGCTCACTAGCGGGGTCGGCCGGGGAGCTGTTTTTT. The V and J genes are TRBV11-2 and TRBJ2-2; 10 bases align to TRBD2. Looked up from germline, CDR1 is SGHAT and CDR2 is FQNNGV. This CDR3 region has 15 residues. V lost 4 bases, J lost 6 bases, and 5 bases stayed unmatched. The whole variable domain, filled in from reference TRBV11-2 and TRBJ2-2, reads EAGVAQSPRYKIIEKRQSVAFWCNPISGHATLYWYQQILGQGPKLLIQFQNNGVVDDSQLPKDRFSAERLKGVDSTLKIQPAKLEDSAVYLCASSSLAGSAGELFFGEGSRLTVL.

Judged by abundance, this clonotype is medium-sized. The gene calls are TRBV5-1 and TRBJ1-1, with 7 bases fitting TRBD1. V lost 2 bases, J lost 7 bases, and 8 bases stayed unmatched. CDR3 length equals 14 residues. CDR1 and CDR2 from the germline V gene are SGHRS and YFSETQ. The CDR3 coding sequence is TGCGCCAGCAGCTTACAGGGGCCCCCGGGTGAAGCTTTCTTT. Its translation is CASSLQGPPGEAFF.

The chain carries TRBV5-1 and TRBJ2-5; TRBD1 or TRBD2 may be the D gene (6 bases each). Germline assignment: CDR1 SGHRS and CDR2 YFSETQ. The CDR3 extends over 19 amino acids. Trimming removed 4 bases from V and 2 bases from J, with 27 bases in between. CDR3 loop: CASSREGGQETQRQETQYF. CDR3 nucleotides: TGCGCCAGCAGCCGGGAAGGGGGGCAAGAGACCCAGCGGCAAGAGACCCAGTACTTC.

This clonotype showed up just a few times. This chain links TRBV5-1 with TRBJ1-2; 11 bases are a match to TRBD1. V trimming: 4 bases; J trimming: 2 bases; junction bases outside the gene matches: 7. Per the germline V gene, CDR1 is SGHRS and CDR2 is YFSETQ. The CDR3 length is 16 residues. The CDR3 spells CASSLGQGASNYGYTF. The CDR3 DNA reads as TGCGCCAGCAGCCTTGGACAGGGGGCATCCAACTATGGCTACACCTTC.

V usage is TRBV28 and J usage is TRBJ1-5; D possibly corresponds to TRBD1 (5 bases). The CDR3 has 14 residues. The V gene lost 4 bases and the J gene lost 6 bases, with 13 bases spanning the gap. Germline assignment: CDR1 MDHEN and CDR2 SYDVKM. The CDR3 sequence is CASSYRAGAQPQHF. CDR3 bases: TGTGCCAGCAGTTACCGGGCTGGGGCTCAGCCCCAGCATTTT.

This clonotype was observed many times. The V call is TRBV28, the J call TRBJ2-7; TRBD1 or TRBD2 may be the D gene (6 bases each). CDR3 length: 16 amino acids. The ends were cut back, 6 bases at V and 0 bases at J, with 18 bases in the middle. The germline CDR1 and CDR2 sequences are MDHEN and SYDVKM. CDR3 protein: CASSSGRRGISYEQYF. The CDR3 DNA reads TGTGCCAGCAGCTCCGGGAGAAGGGGGATCTCCTACGAGCAGTACTTC.

This clonotype was observed many times. CDR3 residues: CSAGISGTGNSPLHF. The DNA for the CDR3 is TGCAGTGCTGGTATAAGTGGGACAGGGAATTCACCCCTCCACTTT. The gene calls are TRBV20-1 and TRBJ1-6; TRBD1 matches at 9 bases. V dropped 5 bases and J dropped 7; count of bases not matched to a gene: 9. Germline assignment: CDR1 DFQATT and CDR2 SNEGSKA (reference sequence). This CDR3 spans 15 amino acids.

In this sample, this clonotype turned up many times. The CDR3 sequence is CASSLGGAWNTEAFF. CDR3 nucleotide sequence: TGTGCCAGCAGCTTAGGGGGGGCCTGGAACACTGAAGCTTTCTTT. The V and J genes are TRBV7-6 and TRBJ1-1, with D perhaps matching TRBD1 (6 bases). The CDR3 spans 15 residues. Germline CDR1 reads SGHVS; CDR2 reads FNYEAQ. Trimming pared 1 base from V and 1 base from J, leaving 10 bases between.

This clonotype was detected ten times or more. This chain joins TRBV6-1 and TRBJ2-1; TRBD2 matches at 11 bases. With 4 bases clipped from V and 5 bases from J, the junction kept 7 bases outside the gene matches. The germline gives CDR1 MNHNS, CDR2 SASEGT. The CDR3 consists of 16 residues. The CDR3 region has the DNA TGTGCCAGCAGTGCGACTAGCGGGGCCTCTAACAATGAGCAGTTCTTC. Translating gives CASSATSGASNNEQFF.

This clonotype has a count of ten or more. The gene calls are TRBV3-1 and TRBJ1-1; weak D call: TRBD1 (5 bases). Deletions cut 1 base from V and 5 bases from J, with 17 bases between. Germline CDR1 LGHDT, CDR2 YNNKEL (reference sequence). The length of the CDR3 is 16 residues. DNA of the CDR3: TGTGCCAGCAGCCAAGTCCAGGGTCTTAGGGGAACTGAAGCTTTCTTT. Protein product: CASSQVQGLRGTEAFF.

The chain combines TRBV3-1 with TRBJ1-6, with 8 bases aligning to TRBD1. The J segment lost 10 bases and the V segment lost 2 bases, leaving 4 bases of the junction unmatched. The CDR3 contains 14 residues. Germline V gene sequence: CDR1 LGHDT, CDR2 YNNKEL (reference sequence). The CDR3 sequence: CASSQRDRPSPLHF. The DNA of the CDR3 is TGTGCCAGCAGCCAACGGGACAGGCCCTCACCCCTCCACTTT.

This clonotype came up a few times. The rearrangement joins TRBV6-1 to TRBJ2-2, with TRBD2 matching 8 bases. The CDR3 sequence is 15 residues long. Germline CDR1 is MNHNS and CDR2 is SASEGT. The V segment lost 2 bases and the J segment 1 base; nucleotides outside the gene matches: 0. The CDR3 nucleotides read TGTGCCAGCAGTGAACTAGCGGGGAACACCGGGGAGCTGTTTTTT. This sequence encodes CASSELAGNTGELFF.

This clonotype was detected many times. CDR3 coding DNA: TGTGCCAGCTATTTTTCTGGAAACACCATATATTTT. This codes for CASYFSGNTIYF. The rearrangement uses TRBV12-3 or TRBV12-4 and TRBJ1-3; D remains unclear. The CDR3 covers 12 residues. Trimming shortened V by 8 bases and J by 1 base, and 6 bases separated the two germline ends.

This clonotype was recorded many times. The chain couples TRBV11-2 to TRBJ2-1; D gene unclear. The CDR3 has 12 amino acids. Per the germline V gene, CDR1 is SGHAT and CDR2 is FQNNGV. Trimming left V 5 bases short and J 3 bases short, with 5 bases between. DNA for the CDR3: TGTGCCAGCAGCCCCAACTACAATGAGCAGTTCTTC. The encoded protein is CASSPNYNEQFF.

This clonotype has at least ten counts. In DNA, the CDR3 is TGTGCCAGATACAGGGGTTTAGCTTTCTTT. As protein: CARYRGLAFF. The V and J genes are TRBV2 and TRBJ1-1, with TRBD1 matching over 7 bases. Per the germline V gene, CDR1 is SNHLY and CDR2 is FYNNEI. The ends lost 9 bases at V and 10 bases at J; junction bases unmatched: 5. There are 10 residues in the CDR3.

This clonotype came up many times. The chain has TRBV5-1 and TRBJ2-3, with 9 bases matching TRBD2. The CDR3 covers 15 residues. With V trimmed by 7 bases and J by 4 bases, 10 bases remained unmatched. The germline V gene encodes CDR1 SGHRS and CDR2 YFSETQ. The CDR3 DNA sequence: TGCGCCAGCGGGGCCCAGCGGGGGGACGCAGATACGCAGTATTTT. It specifies CASGAQRGDADTQYF. Full variable domain (remainder filled in from reference TRBV5-1 and TRBJ2-3): KAGVTQTPRYLIKTRGQQVTLSCSPISGHRSVSWYQQTPGQGLQFLFEYFSETQRNKGNFPGRFSGRQFSNSRSEMNVSTLELGDSALYLCASGAQRGDADTQYFGPGTRLTVL.

This clonotype appeared many times. The chain recombines TRBV19 with TRBJ2-1, with 9 positions matching TRBD2. Germline values: CDR1 LNHDA, CDR2 SQIVND (reference sequence). V was clipped by 6 bases and J by 6 bases; unmatched bases: 12. The CDR3 totals 16 residues. The chain's CDR3 is CASRHLGLAPANEQFF. The CDR3 bases are TGTGCCAGTAGACACCTCGGACTAGCGCCCGCCAATGAGCAGTTCTTC. Full variable domain (outside the CDR3, taken from reference TRBV19 and TRBJ2-1): DGGITQSPKYLFRKEGQNVTLSCEQNLNHDAMYWYRQDPGQGLRLIYYSQIVNDFQKGDIAEGYSVSREKKESFPLTVTSAQKNPTAFYLCASRHLGLAPANEQFFGPGTRLTVL.

This clonotype was counted between two and nine times. This CDR3 is CASSQETGRANYGYTF. CDR3 in DNA: TGCGCCAGCAGCCAAGAAACGGGACGGGCTAACTATGGCTACACCTTC. V gene TRBV4-3 combines with J gene TRBJ1-2; the D gene is possibly TRBD1 (5 bases). Germline-derived CDR1 and CDR2 are LGHNA and YSLEER. The CDR3 runs to 16 residues. V was cut by 0 bases and J by 0 bases, with 11 bases left in between.

This clonotype is categorized as medium-sized. The chain recombines TRBV20-1 with TRBJ1-1; weak D call: TRBD1 (5 bases). V was clipped by 5 bases and J by 5 bases, with 9 bases between them. Germline CDR1 and CDR2: DFQATT and SNEGSKA (reference sequence). The CDR3 totals 11 residues. In DNA form, the CDR3 reads TGCAGTGCTCGGGGGAGGACTGAAGCTTTCTTT. Translating it yields CSARGRTEAFF.

This clonotype is judged medium-sized. The chain couples TRBV15 to TRBJ2-1; D is ambiguous. CDR3 size: 11 residues. Trimming took off 7 bases at V and 10 bases at J, with 11 bases between the two ends. Germline V lookup: CDR1 LNHNV, CDR2 YYDKDF (reference sequence). CDR3 region: CATTIEGEQFF. CDR3 bases: TGTGCCACCACCATAGAAGGGGAGCAGTTCTTC.

The chain links TRBV7-2 to TRBJ1-2; D perhaps matches TRBD1 (5 bases). Germline CDR1 and CDR2: SGHTA and FQGNSA. Trimming removed 1 base from V and 6 bases from J, with 15 bases in between. CDR3 length equals 15 residues. CDR3 sequence reads: CASSLVGVQDHGYTF. In DNA form, the CDR3 reads TGTGCCAGCAGCTTAGTGGGGGTGCAGGACCATGGCTACACCTTC.